This T cell receptor beta chain was profiled in a study of a mutant IDH1 vaccine in newly diagnosed glioma. The wider study: Following radiotherapy alone, or alongside temozolomide cycles, vaccination was started after an interval of 4-6 weeks. The sex distribution of treated patients was 62.5% male and approximately 40% female, with a mean age of around 40 years.

The time point denotes: week 35, safety follow-up. The investigators gave 300 ug of mutant IDH1 20-mer peptide in each vaccine dose, together with topical imiquimod. Concerning this clone itself: Its antigen is not known.

General observations from the study: Pseudoprogression showed no apparent link to changes in top peripheral T cell clonotypes.

Data came from immunoSEQ multiplex PCR; TCRdb stores just in-frame clones and leaves some out. There are tens of thousands of clones in the sample; around four fifths occur only once, and 3% to 4% lies in the top ten. Germline CDR1 SGDLS, CDR2 YYNGEE. The CDR3 has 15 residues. V lost 0 bases and J 6 bases, leaving 13 bases between the germline ends. V gene TRBV9 combines with J gene TRBJ2-1, with D maybe TRBD2 (6 bases). The source was PBMCs, collected from a glioma patient whose treatment included an IDH1 peptide vaccine. The source of this sequence is a man in his forties with glioma. Some clones in this sample may be carry-over from other donors' samples. The CDR3 here is CASSVGLVRVNEQFF. DNA for the CDR3: TGTGCCAGCAGCGTAGGACTAGTGCGGGTCAATGAGCAGTTCTTC.